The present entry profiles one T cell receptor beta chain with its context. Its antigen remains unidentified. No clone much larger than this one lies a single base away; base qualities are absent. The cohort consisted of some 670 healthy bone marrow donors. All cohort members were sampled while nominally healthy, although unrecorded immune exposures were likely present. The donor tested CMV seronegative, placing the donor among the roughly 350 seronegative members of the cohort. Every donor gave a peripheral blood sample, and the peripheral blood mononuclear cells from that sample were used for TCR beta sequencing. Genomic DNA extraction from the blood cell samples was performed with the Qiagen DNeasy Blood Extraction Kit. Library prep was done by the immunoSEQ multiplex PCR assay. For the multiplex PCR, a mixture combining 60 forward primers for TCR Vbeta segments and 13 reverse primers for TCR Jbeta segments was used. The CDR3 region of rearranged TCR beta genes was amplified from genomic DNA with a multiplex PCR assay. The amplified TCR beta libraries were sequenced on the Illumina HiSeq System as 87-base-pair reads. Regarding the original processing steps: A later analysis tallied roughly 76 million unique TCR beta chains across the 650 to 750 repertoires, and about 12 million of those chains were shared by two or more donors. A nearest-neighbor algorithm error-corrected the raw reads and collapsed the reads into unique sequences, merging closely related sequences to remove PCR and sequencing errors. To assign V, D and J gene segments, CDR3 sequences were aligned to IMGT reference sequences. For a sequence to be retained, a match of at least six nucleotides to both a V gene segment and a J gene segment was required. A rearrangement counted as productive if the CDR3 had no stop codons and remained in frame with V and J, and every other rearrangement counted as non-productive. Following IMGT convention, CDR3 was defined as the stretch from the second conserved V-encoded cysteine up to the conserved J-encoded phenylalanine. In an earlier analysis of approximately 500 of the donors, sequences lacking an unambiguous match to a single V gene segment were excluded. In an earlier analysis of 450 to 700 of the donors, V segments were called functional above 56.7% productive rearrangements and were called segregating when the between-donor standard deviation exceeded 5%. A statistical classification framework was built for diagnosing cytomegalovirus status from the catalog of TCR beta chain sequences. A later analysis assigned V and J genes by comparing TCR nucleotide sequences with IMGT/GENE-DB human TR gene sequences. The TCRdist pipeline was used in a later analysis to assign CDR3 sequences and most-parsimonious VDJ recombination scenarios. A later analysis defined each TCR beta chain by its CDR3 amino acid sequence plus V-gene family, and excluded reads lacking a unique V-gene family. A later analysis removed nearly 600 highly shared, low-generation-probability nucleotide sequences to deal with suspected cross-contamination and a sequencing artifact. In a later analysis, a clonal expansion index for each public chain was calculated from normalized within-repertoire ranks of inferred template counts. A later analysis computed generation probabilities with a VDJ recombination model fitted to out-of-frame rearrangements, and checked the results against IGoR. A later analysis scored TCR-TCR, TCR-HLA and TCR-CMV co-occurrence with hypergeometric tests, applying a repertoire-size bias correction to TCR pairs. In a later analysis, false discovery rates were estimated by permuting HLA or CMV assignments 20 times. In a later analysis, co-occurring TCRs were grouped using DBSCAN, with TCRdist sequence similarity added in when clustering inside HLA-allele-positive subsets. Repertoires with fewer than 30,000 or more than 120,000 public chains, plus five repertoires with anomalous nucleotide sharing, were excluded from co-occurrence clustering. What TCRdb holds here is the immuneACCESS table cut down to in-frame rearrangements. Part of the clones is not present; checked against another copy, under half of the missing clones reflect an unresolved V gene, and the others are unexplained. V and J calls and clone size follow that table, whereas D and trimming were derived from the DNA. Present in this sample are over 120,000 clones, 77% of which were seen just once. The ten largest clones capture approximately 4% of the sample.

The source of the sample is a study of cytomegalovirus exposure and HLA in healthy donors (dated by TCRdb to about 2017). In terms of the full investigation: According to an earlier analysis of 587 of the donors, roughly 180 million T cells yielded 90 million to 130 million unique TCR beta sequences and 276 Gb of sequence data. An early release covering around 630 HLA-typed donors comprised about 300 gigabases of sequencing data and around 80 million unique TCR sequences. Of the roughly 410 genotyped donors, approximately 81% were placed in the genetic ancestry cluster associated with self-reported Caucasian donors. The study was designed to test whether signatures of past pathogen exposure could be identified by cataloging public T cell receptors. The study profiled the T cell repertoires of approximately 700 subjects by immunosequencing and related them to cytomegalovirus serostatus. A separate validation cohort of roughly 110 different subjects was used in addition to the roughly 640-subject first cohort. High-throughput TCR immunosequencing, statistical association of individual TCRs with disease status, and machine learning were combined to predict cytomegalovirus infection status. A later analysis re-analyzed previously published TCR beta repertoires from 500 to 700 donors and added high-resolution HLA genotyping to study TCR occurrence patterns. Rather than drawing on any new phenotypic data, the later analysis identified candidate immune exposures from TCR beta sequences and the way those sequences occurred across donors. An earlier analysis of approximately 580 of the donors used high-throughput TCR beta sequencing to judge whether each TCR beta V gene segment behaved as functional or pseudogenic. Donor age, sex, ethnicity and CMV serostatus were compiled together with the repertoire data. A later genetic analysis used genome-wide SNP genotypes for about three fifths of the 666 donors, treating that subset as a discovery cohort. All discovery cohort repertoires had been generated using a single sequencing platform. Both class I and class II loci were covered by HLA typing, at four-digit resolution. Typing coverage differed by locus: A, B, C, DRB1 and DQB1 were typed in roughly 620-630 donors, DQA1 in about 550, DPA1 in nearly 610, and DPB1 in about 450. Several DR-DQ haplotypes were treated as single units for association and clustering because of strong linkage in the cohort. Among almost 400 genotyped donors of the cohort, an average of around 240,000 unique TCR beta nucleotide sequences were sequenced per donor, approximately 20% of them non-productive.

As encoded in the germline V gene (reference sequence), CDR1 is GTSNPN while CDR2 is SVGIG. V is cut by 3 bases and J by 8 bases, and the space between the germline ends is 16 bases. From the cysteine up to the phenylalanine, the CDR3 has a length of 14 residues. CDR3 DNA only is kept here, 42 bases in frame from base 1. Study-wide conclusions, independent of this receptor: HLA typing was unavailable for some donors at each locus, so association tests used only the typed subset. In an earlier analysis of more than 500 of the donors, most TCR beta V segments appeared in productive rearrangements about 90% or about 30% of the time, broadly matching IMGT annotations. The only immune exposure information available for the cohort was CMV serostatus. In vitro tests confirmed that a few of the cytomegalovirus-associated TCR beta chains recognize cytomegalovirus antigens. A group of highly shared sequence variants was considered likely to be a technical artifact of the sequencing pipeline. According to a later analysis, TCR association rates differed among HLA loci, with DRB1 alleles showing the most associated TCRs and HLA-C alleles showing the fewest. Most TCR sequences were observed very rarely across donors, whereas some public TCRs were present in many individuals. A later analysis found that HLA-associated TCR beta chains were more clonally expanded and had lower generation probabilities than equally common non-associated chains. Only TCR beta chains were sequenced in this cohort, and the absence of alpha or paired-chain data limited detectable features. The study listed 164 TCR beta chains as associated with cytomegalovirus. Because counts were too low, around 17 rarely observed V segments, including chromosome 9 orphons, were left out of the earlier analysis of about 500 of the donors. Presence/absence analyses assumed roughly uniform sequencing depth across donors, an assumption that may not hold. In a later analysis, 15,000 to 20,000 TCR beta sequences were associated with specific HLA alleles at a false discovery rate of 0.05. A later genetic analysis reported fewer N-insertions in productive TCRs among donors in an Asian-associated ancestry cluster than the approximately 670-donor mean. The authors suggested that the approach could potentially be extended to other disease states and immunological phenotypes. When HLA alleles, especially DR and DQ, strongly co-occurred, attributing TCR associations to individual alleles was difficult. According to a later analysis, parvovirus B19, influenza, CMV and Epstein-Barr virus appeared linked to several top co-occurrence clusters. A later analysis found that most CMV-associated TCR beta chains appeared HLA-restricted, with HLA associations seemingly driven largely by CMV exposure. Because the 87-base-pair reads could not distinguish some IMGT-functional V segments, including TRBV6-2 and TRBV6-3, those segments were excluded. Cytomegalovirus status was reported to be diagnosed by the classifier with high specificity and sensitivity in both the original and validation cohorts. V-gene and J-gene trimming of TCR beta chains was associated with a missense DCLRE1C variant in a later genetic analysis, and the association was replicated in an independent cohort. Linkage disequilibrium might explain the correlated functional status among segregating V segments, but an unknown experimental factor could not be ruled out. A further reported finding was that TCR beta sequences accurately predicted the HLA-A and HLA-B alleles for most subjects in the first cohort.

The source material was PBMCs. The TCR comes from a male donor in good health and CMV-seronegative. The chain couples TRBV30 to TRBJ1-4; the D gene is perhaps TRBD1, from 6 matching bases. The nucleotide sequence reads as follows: TGTGCCTGGAGCCCTACAGGGAGGGGGGAAAAACTGTTTTTT. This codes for CAWSPTGRGEKLFF.